This is a list of T cell receptor beta chains from one sample in a study of Ad26.COV2.S vaccination and SARS-CoV-2 variants. The repertoire was sequenced with immunoSEQ multiplex PCR; TCRdb's copy has only in-frame clones and lacks some. This table has 85,000 to 120,000 clones, 80% appearing once. The starting material was peripheral blood, obtained after recovery from COVID-19. All receptors come from a human donor who had recovered from COVID-19. The CDR3 runs from the conserved cysteine through the conserved F or W. D genes are given only for firm matches. A clone size is listed for some rows: how often the clone was seen (once, few, many), or a class if it is expanded.

v_gene	j_gene	d_gene	abundance	CDR3aa	CDR3nt
TRBV28	TRBJ2-4	TRBD1	-	CASTGLAGGKNIQYF	TGTGCCAGCACGGGATTGGCAGGGGGAAAAAACATTCAGTACTTC
TRBV30	TRBJ1-1	-	-	CAWSTLNTEAFF	TGTGCCTGGAGTACTCTGAACACTGAAGCTTTCTTT
TRBV10-3	TRBJ1-1	-	-	CAISQGKQGATEAFF	TGTGCCATCAGTCAAGGAAAACAGGGAGCAACTGAAGCTTTCTTT
TRBV5-1	TRBJ1-1	-	-	CASSRDDPTEAFF	TGCGCCAGCAGCAGGGACGACCCCACTGAAGCTTTCTTT
TRBV5-1	TRBJ2-3	-	-	CASSLAVGDDTQYF	TGCGCCAGCAGCTTGGCCGTAGGGGACGATACGCAGTATTTT
TRBV11-3	TRBJ1-2	-	few	CASRRDRLVNYGYTF	TGTGCCAGCAGACGCGACAGGTTGGTTAACTATGGCTACACCTTC
TRBV18	TRBJ2-2	-	-	CASFYTGELFF	TGTGCCAGCTTTTACACCGGGGAGCTGTTTTTT
TRBV27	TRBJ1-1	-	-	CASGTGREHTEAFF	TGTGCCAGCGGTACGGGGAGGGAGCACACTGAAGCTTTCTTT
TRBV4-2	TRBJ2-2	-	-	CASSQVEGGELFF	TGTGCCAGCAGCCAAGTTGAGGGGGGGGAGCTGTTTTTT
TRBV5-1	TRBJ1-3	-	many	CASSLADTGSGDTIYF	TGCGCCAGCAGCTTGGCCGACACCGGTAGCGGGGACACCATATATTTT
TRBV28	TRBJ1-3	TRBD1	-	CASSLGGTGLGGNTIYF	TGTGCCAGCAGTTTAGGTGGGACAGGGTTGGGCGGAAACACCATATATTTT
TRBV2	TRBJ2-1	TRBD1	-	CASMAVTGGSNEQFF	TGTGCCAGCATGGCCGTAACAGGGGGATCTAATGAGCAGTTCTTC
TRBV21-1	TRBJ2-7	-	-	CASTSGGSPYEQYF	TGTGCCAGCACTTCGGGCGGCAGCCCCTACGAGCAGTACTTC
TRBV19	TRBJ2-7	-	-	CASSRDTSYEQYF	TGTGCCAGTAGTAGGGACACGTCCTACGAGCAGTACTTC
TRBV11-2	TRBJ2-2	TRBD1	-	CASTLDRGTGELFF	TGTGCCAGCACCCTCGACAGGGGCACCGGGGAGCTGTTTTTT
TRBV9	TRBJ2-1	TRBD2	-	CASSGAGGSYNEQFF	TGTGCCAGCAGCGGAGCGGGGGGGTCCTACAATGAGCAGTTCTTC
TRBV2	TRBJ1-1	-	-	CASSEAPGEAFF	TGTGCCAGCAGTGAAGCGCCGGGGGAAGCTTTCTTT